These T cell receptor beta chains were read from a single sample in a study of spatial heterogeneity in lung cancer. MiXCR, run by TCRdb on the 5' RACE reads, gives a single entry per CDR3 protein. Counted here are tens of thousands of distinct CDR3 sequences, 6% to 9% occurring once; the ten biggest clones make up about 3.1%. The sample was PBMCs, taken at surgery. The source is a female donor with early-stage non-small cell lung cancer. The CDR3 runs from the conserved cysteine through the conserved F or W. A D gene is named only where the DNA matches it firmly.

D,V,J,CDR3
NA,TRBV18,TRBJ2-3,CASSQTVSGTDTQYF
NA,TRBV7-8,TRBJ1-1,CASSPRVPEAFF
NA,TRBV2,TRBJ2-1,CASRLRSHDNEQFF
NA,TRBV7-9,TRBJ1-6,CASSPDTYNSPLHF
TRBD1,TRBV7-2,TRBJ1-1,CASSSRTGSLEAFF
TRBD1,TRBV7-2,TRBJ2-7,CASSVGTGFYEQYF
TRBD1,TRBV28,TRBJ1-1,CASSLLGTDRTEAFF
TRBD2,TRBV28,TRBJ2-2,CASNWLAGAGELFF
TRBD1,TRBV24-1,TRBJ1-5,CATSDPQGGTGVGQPQHF
NA,TRBV2,TRBJ1-5,CASSEAGRPQHF
NA,TRBV28,TRBJ1-6,CASRGLNNSPLHF
NA,TRBV5-4,TRBJ1-4,CASSLAASGLDEKLFF
NA,TRBV6-5,TRBJ1-2,CASSLLASGDGYTF
NA,TRBV20-1,TRBJ1-2,CSAVYGGRYGYTF
NA,TRBV5-1,TRBJ1-1,CASSSQPAGKNTEAFF
TRBD1,TRBV29-1,TRBJ2-7,CSVGQGAPYEQYF
TRBD1,TRBV5-1,TRBJ2-7,CASRADRGEQYF
NA,TRBV20-1,TRBJ1-5,CSAGVSWGVGQPQHF
NA,TRBV5-1,TRBJ2-7,CASSRQGHEQYF